This TCR beta chain was documented in a study of T cell responses to AZD1222 COVID-19 vaccine. Looking at the study overall: Pooled in the analysis were second doses at about 4 or about 12 weeks. Study results and limitations: There were mostly white British donors and more females than males, and clonal diversity was possibly underestimated. Breadth and depth of Spike-specific TCRs rose after two AZD1222 doses. Without day 14 samples, only post-peak T cell repertoires were studied.

V lost 2 bases to trimming and J lost 4 bases; unmatched junction nucleotides: 6. The CDR3 runs 16 residues. In germline, CDR1 is KGHSH, CDR2 LQKENI. For this clone: Its antigen is unidentified.

Method: immunoSEQ multiplex PCR; TCRdb's copy keeps in-frame clones and lacks some. The sample yields approximately 100,000 clones, around 91% seen once. The chain joins TRBV18 to TRBJ2-7; 12 bases align to TRBD2. The sample here was peripheral blood, taken on day 0 of AZD1222 vaccination. The clonotype was recovered from an adult in good health. CDR3 region: CASSPRTSGTTYEQYF. CDR3 nucleotides: TGTGCCAGCTCACCAAGGACTAGCGGGACCACTTACGAGCAGTACTTC.